These T cell receptor beta chains were read from a single sample in a study of cytomegalovirus exposure and HLA in healthy donors. Only in-frame clones appear in the TCRdb table, and some are missing; sequencing was by immunoSEQ multiplex PCR. Found here are 140,000 to 150,000 clones, 76% of them singletons; the top ten hold roughly 1.8%. The specimen was PBMCs. These receptors originate from a woman aged 35 to 49 in good health and CMV-seronegative. Each CDR3 is given with its conserved first and last residue. The order of the fields is V gene, J gene, clone size, D gene, CDR3 DNA, CDR3 protein. A D gene is named only where the DNA matches it firmly. Not every row has a clone size; where given, it reads once, few, many or a size class.

TRBV29-1	TRBJ1-2	once	-	TGCAGCGTTGGACACCTGGATCAGATCGATTATGGCTACACCTTC	CSVGHLDQIDYGYTF
TRBV18	TRBJ1-2	-	TRBD1	TGTGCCAGCTCATCGATACAGGGGTGGGATGGCTACACCTTC	CASSSIQGWDGYTF
TRBV18	TRBJ2-7	-	TRBD1	TGTGCCAGCTCACCCCGGGACAGAGCTGACGAGCAGTACTTC	CASSPRDRADEQYF
TRBV28	TRBJ1-2	-	TRBD1	TGTGCCAGCAGTTGGGGACAGGGCGGCGACTATGGCTACACCTTC	CASSWGQGGDYGYTF
TRBV10-2	TRBJ2-7	once	TRBD1	TGCGCCAGCCGAGAGCCCGGACAGGCGAGCTCCTACGAGCAGTACTTC	CASREPGQASSYEQYF
TRBV27	TRBJ2-7	once	TRBD1	TGTGCCAGCAGTTCGGGACAGGTTACCTACGAGCAGTACTTC	CASSSGQVTYEQYF
TRBV5-1	TRBJ2-1	few	-	TGCGCCAGCAGCCTCGGGACACCCTACAATGAGCAGTTCTTC	CASSLGTPYNEQFF
TRBV7-2	TRBJ2-3	-	-	TGTGCCAGCAGCTCACAGGGGGGGGCAGATACGCAGTATTTT	CASSSQGGADTQYF
TRBV11-2	TRBJ2-7	-	-	TGTGCCAGCAGCTCCCACCTTACTCGAGCGAGCGAGCAGTACTTC	CASSSHLTRASEQYF
TRBV7-8	TRBJ2-7	-	-	TGTGCCAGCAGCTTAGAAGTGCCAGGGTTGTACGAGCAGTACTTC	CASSLEVPGLYEQYF
TRBV19	TRBJ2-1	-	TRBD2	TGTGCCAGTAGTATGGTAACTAGCGGGCCCTACAATGAGCAGTTCTTC	CASSMVTSGPYNEQFF
TRBV20-1	TRBJ1-2	-	-	TGCAGTGTCGCTCAGGGCTACACCTTC	CSVAQGYTF
TRBV10-1	TRBJ1-5	-	-	TGCGCCAGCAGTGTAGGAGTCGGGCAGCCCCAGCATTTT	CASSVGVGQPQHF
TRBV18	TRBJ2-2	-	-	TGTGCCAGCACCCCCGGGATGATCACCGGGGAGCTGTTTTTT	CASTPGMITGELFF
TRBV15	TRBJ2-6	-	TRBD2	TGTGCCACCAGCAGAGATCGGGCGGGGGCTGGGGCCAACGTCCTGACTTTC	CATSRDRAGAGANVLTF
TRBV29-1	TRBJ2-3	-	TRBD1	TGCAGCCTCATTCGACAGGGGACAGATACGCAGTATTTT	CSLIRQGTDTQYF
TRBV5-1	TRBJ1-1	-	-	TGCGCCAGCAGCCTCAGGGCGATGAACACTGAAGCTTTCTTT	CASSLRAMNTEAFF
TRBV5-1	TRBJ1-2	-	-	TGCGCCAGCAGCTTGACAGGGAGCTCTAACTATGGCTACACCTTC	CASSLTGSSNYGYTF
TRBV19	TRBJ1-4	-	-	TGTGCCAGTAGTACTCCAGGCAAACTGTTTTTT	CASSTPGKLFF
TRBV5-1	TRBJ2-6	few	-	TGCGCCAGCAGCGTCATCGGCTCTGGGGCCAACGTCCTGACTTTC	CASSVIGSGANVLTF
TRBV12-5	TRBJ2-7	-	TRBD1	TGTGCTAGTGGCTTGGGGACAGGGGACACAGACGAGCAGTACTTC	CASGLGTGDTDEQYF
TRBV6-5	TRBJ1-1	few	-	TGTGCCACTATAGTACCTGGGAGGAACACTGAAGCTTTCTTT	CATIVPGRNTEAFF
TRBV27	TRBJ2-7	-	-	TGTGCCAGCAGTTTCTCAGGGTTGGTCGCCTACGAGCAGTACTTC	CASSFSGLVAYEQYF
TRBV7-9	TRBJ2-1	-	TRBD2	TGTGCCAGCAGCCCTACTAGCGGGAGCTACAATGAGCAGTTCTTC	CASSPTSGSYNEQFF
TRBV10-3	TRBJ1-1	few	-	TGTGCCATCATGTGGAGGGAGGACACTGAAGCTTTCTTT	CAIMWREDTEAFF
TRBV7-9	TRBJ2-3	few	-	TGTGCCAGCAGCCCCCCCTACACAGATACGCAGTATTTT	CASSPPYTDTQYF
TRBV19	TRBJ1-3	-	TRBD1	TGTGCCAGTCGGGACAGAAGCTCTGGAAACACCATATATTTT	CASRDRSSGNTIYF